This T cell receptor (beta chain) was obtained from a study of OX40 agonist ivuxolimab in advanced cancers. Germline loops: CDR1 SGHNT, CDR2 YENEEA. The CDR3 totals 11 residues. The germline V and J ends were trimmed by 4 bases and 0 bases, with 0 bases remaining between them. Measured with immunoSEQ multiplex PCR; TCRdb has only the in-frame clones, and not every one. The data hold roughly 100,000 clones, with approximately 90% observed a single time. This clone was counted a single time. The V call is TRBV11-3, the J call TRBJ2-5, with D hard to call. Specimen: CD4+ or CD8+ T cells sorted from blood, collected in a trial of the OX40 agonist ivuxolimab. The sequence derives from an adult with an advanced solid tumor such as melanoma, head and neck, liver or kidney cancer. CDR3 protein: CASSYQETQYF. DNA for the CDR3: TGTGCCAGCAGCTACCAAGAGACCCAGTACTTC. Filled out from reference TRBV11-3 and TRBJ2-5, the complete variable domain reads EAGVVQSPRYKIIEKKQPVAFWCNPISGHNTLYWYLQNLGQGPELLIRYENEEAVDDSQLPKDRFSAERLKGVDSTLKIQPAELGDSAVYLCASSYQETQYFGPGTRLLVL.